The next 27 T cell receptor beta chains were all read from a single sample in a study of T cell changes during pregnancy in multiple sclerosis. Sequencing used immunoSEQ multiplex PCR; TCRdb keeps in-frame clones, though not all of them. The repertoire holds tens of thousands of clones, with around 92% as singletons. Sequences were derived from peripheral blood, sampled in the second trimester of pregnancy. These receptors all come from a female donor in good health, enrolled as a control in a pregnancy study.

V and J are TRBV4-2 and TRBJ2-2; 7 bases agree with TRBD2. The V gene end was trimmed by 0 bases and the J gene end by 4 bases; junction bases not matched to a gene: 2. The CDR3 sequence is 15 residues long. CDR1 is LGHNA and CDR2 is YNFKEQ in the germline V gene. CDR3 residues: CASSQETGGTGELFF. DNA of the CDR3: TGTGCCAGCAGCCAAGAGACGGGAGGCACCGGGGAGCTGTTTTTT.

The CDR3 coding sequence is TGTGCCAGTAGTATAAGGGACAGGGTAGGCGAGCAGTACTTC. Protein product: CASSIRDRVGEQYF. This chain connects TRBV19 to TRBJ2-7; the match to TRBD1 covers 9 bases. Germline CDR1 and CDR2: LNHDA and SQIVND (reference sequence). This CDR3 region has 14 residues. The trim removed 2 bases at V and 6 bases at J, leaving 5 bases unmatched.

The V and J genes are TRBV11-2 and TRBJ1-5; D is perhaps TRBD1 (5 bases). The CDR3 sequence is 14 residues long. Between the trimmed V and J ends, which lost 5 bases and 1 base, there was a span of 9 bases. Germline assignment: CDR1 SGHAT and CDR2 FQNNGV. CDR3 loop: CASSGGGSNQPQHF. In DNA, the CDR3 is TGTGCCAGCAGCGGGGGGGGAAGCAATCAGCCCCAGCATTTT. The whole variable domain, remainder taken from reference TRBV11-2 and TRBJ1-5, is EAGVAQSPRYKIIEKRQSVAFWCNPISGHATLYWYQQILGQGPKLLIQFQNNGVVDDSQLPKDRFSAERLKGVDSTLKIQPAKLEDSAVYLCASSGGGSNQPQHFGDGTRLSIL.

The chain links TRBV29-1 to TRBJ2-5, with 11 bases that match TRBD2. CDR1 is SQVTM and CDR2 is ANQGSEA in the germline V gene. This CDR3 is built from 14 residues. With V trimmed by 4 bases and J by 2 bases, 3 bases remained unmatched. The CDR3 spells CSVVLAGAQETQYF. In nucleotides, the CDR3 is TGCAGCGTTGTACTAGCGGGGGCACAAGAGACCCAGTACTTC.

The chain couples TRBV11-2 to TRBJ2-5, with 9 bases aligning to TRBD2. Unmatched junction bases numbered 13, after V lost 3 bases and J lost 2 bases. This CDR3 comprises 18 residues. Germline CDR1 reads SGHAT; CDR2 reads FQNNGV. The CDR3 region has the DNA TGTGCCAGCAGCTTGCCGGGAAGGAGCGGGGGGTCACAAGAGACCCAGTACTTC. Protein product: CASSLPGRSGGSQETQYF.

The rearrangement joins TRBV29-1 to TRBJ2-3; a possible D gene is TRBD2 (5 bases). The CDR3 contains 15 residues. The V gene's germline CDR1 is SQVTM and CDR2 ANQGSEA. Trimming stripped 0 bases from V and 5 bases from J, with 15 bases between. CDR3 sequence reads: CSVEDLRWGVDTQYF. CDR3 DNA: TGCAGCGTTGAAGATCTTCGGTGGGGAGTAGATACGCAGTATTTT.

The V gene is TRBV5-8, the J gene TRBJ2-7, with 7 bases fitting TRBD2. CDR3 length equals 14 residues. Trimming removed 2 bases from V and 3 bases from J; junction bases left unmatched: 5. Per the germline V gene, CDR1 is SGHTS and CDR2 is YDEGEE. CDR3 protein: CASSFRGEVYEQYF. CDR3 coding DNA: TGTGCCAGCAGCTTCCGGGGGGAAGTCTACGAGCAGTACTTC.

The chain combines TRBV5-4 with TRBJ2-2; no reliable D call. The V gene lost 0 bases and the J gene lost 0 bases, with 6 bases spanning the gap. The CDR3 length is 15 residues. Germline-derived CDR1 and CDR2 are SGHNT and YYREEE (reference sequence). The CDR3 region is CASSLVQTNTGELFF. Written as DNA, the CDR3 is TGTGCCAGCAGCTTGGTTCAAACGAACACCGGGGAGCTGTTTTTT.

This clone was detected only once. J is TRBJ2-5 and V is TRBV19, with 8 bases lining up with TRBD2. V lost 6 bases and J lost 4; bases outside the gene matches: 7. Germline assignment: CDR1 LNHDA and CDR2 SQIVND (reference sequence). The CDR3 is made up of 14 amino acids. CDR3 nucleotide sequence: TGTGCCAGTAGAGGGCGGGGGGCCGGAGAGACCCAGTACTTC. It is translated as CASRGRGAGETQYF.

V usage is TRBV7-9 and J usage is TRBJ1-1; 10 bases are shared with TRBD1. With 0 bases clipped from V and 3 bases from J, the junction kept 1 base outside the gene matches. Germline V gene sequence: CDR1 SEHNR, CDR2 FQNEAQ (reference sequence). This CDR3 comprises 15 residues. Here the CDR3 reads CASSLAGQGDTEAFF. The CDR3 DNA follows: TGTGCCAGCAGCTTAGCTGGACAGGGGGACACTGAAGCTTTCTTT.

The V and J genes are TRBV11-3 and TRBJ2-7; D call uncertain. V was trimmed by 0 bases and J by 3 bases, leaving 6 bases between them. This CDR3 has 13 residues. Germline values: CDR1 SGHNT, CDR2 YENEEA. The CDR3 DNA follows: TGTGCCAGCAGCTTAGATTTCCACTACGAGCAGTACTTC. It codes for CASSLDFHYEQYF.

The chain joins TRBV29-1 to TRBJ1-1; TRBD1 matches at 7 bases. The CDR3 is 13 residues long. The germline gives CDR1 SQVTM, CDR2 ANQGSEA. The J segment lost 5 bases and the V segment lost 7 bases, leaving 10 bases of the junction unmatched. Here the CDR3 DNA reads TGCAGCGCAGGGTTACAGGGGACTACTGAAGCTTTCTTT. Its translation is CSAGLQGTTEAFF.

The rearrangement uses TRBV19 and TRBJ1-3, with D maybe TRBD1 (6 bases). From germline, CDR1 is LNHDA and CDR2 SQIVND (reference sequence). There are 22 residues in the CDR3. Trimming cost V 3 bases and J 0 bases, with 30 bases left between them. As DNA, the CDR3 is TGTGCCAGTAGTATCGGACCCTTCGCGCGAGCGAGACAGGAAAGCTCTGGAAACACCATATATTTT. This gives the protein CASSIGPFARARQESSGNTIYF.

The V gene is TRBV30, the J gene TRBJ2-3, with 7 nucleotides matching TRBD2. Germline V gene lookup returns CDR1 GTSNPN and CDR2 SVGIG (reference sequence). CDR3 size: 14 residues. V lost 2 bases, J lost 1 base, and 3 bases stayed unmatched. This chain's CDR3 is CAWSFLAGTDTQYF. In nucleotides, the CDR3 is TGTGCCTGGAGTTTTCTAGCGGGCACAGATACGCAGTATTTT.

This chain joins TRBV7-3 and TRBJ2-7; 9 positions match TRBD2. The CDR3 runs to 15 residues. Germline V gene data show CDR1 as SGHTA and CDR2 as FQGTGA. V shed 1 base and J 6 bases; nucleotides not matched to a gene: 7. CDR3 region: CASSLMAGGKIEQYF. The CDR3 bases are TGTGCCAGCAGCTTAATGGCGGGAGGGAAGATCGAGCAGTACTTC.

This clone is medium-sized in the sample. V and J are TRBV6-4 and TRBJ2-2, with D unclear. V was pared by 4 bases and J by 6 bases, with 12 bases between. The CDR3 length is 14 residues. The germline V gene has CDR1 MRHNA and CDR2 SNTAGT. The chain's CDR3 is CASSASMESGELFF. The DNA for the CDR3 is TGTGCCAGCAGTGCCTCAATGGAGTCCGGGGAGCTGTTTTTT.

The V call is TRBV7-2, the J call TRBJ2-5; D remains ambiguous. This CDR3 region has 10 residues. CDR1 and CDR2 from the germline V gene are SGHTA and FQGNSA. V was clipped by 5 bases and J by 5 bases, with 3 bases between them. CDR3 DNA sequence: TGTGCCAGCAGCCTGGAGACCCAGTACTTC. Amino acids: CASSLETQYF.

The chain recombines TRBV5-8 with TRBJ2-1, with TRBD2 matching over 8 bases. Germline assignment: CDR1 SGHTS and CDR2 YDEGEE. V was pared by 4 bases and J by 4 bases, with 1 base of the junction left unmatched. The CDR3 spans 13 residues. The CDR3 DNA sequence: TGTGCCAGCAGCCCGGGGGGGTACAATGAGCAGTTCTTC. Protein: CASSPGGYNEQFF.

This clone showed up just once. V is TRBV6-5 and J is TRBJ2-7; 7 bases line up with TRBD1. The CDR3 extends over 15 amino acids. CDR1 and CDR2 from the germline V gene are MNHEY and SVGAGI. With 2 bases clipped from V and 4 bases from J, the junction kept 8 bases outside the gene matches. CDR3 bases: TGTGCCAGCAGTTACCGGTCCGACAGGGAATACGAGCAGTACTTC. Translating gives CASSYRSDREYEQYF.

The CDR3 loop reads CASSGTGEETSPLHF. The DNA for the CDR3 is TGTGCCAGCAGCGGGACAGGGGAAGAAACCTCACCCCTCCACTTT. This sequence joins TRBV9 and TRBJ1-6, with 9 bases lining up with TRBD1. The junction had 8 bases not matched to a gene; V was cut back by 3 bases and J by 10 bases. CDR1 and CDR2 from the germline V gene are SGDLS and YYNGEE. The CDR3 totals 15 residues. The entire variable domain, with the rest obtained from reference TRBV9 and TRBJ1-6, is as follows: DSGVTQTPKHLITATGQRVTLRCSPRSGDLSVYWYQQSLDQGLQFLIQYYNGEERAKGNILERFSAQQFPDLHSELNLSSLELGDSALYFCASSGTGEETSPLHFGNGTRLTVT.

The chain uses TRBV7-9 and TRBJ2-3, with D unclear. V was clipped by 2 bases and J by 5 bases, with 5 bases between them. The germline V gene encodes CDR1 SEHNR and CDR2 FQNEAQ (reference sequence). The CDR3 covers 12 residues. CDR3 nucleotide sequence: TGTGCCAGCAGCTTACAGCGAGATACGCAGTATTTT. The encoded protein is CASSLQRDTQYF.

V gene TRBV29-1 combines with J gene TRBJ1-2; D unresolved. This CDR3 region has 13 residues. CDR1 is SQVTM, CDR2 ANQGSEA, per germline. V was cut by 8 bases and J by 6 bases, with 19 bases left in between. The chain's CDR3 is CSTLERGTNGYTF. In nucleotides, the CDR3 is TGCAGCACCCTCGAACGGGGAACGAATGGCTACACCTTC.

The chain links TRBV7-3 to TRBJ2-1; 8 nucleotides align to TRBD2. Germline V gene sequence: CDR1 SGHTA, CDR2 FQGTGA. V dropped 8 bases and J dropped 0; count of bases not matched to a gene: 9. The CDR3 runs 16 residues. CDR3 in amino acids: CASSPRGGSSYNEQFF. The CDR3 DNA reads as TGTGCCAGCTCCCCCCGCGGGGGGAGCTCCTACAATGAGCAGTTCTTC.

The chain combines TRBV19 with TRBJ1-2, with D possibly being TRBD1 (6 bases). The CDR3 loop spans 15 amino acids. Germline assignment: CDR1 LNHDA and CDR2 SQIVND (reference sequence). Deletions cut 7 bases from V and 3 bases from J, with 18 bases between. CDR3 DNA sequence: TGTGCCAGTACCGCGATAGACAGGCTCTACTATGGCTACACCTTC. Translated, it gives CASTAIDRLYYGYTF.

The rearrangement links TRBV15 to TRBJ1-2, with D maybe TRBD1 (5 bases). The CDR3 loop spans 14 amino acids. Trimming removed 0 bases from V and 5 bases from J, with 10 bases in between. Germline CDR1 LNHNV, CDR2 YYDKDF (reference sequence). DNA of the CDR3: TGTGCCACCAGCAGAGATAGGGGAGGGTATGGCTACACCTTC. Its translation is CATSRDRGGYGYTF.

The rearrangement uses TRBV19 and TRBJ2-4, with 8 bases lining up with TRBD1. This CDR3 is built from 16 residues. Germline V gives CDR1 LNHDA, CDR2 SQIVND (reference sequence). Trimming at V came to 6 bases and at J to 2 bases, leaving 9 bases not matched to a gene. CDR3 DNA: TGTGCCAGTAGGACACCGGGACAGGAGTCCAAAAACATTCAGTACTTC. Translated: CASRTPGQESKNIQYF.

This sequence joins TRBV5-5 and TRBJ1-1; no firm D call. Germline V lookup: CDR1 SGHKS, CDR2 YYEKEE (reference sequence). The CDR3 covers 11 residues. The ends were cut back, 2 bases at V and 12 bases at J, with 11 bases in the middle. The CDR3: CASSLTLETFF. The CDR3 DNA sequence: TGTGCCAGCAGCTTAACTCTTGAGACTTTCTTT.